This T cell receptor beta chain was observed in a study of somatic mutations in cytotoxic T cells in rheumatoid arthritis. Turning to the study itself: Before any treatment began, about 30 ml EDTA peripheral blood was collected from patients right after diagnosis. The study, taken as a whole, reports: Antigens targeted by the expanded CD8+ clones were unknown. A slight TRBV07 underrepresentation in rheumatoid arthritis patients was reported without multiple-comparison adjustment.

Trimming stripped 5 bases from V and 0 bases from J, with 10 bases between. The CDR3 extends over 14 amino acids. Germline V CDR1 and CDR2: PRHDT, FYEKMQ (reference sequence). Method: immunoSEQ multiplex PCR; TCRdb's copy keeps in-frame clones and lacks some. The sample lists roughly 9,200 clones; approximately 79% were seen once. On this clone: Its cognate antigen is unknown.

The sample taken for sequencing was CD8+ T cells sorted from blood. The sequence derives from an adult with rheumatoid arthritis. This sequence joins TRBV13 and TRBJ2-5; D possibly corresponds to TRBD2 (5 bases). CDR3 nucleotide sequence: TGTGCCAGCAGCCCCGGGAACAACCAAGAGACCCAGTACTTC. Its protein product is CASSPGNNQETQYF.